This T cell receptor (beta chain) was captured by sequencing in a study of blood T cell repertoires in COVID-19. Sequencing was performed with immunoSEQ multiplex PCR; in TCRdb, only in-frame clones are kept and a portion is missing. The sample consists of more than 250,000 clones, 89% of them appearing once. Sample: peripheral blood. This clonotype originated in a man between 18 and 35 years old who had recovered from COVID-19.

The CDR3 reads CASREVMNTEAFF. The CDR3 coding sequence is TGTGCCAGCAGGGAGGTGATGAACACTGAAGCTTTCTTT. The chain has TRBV6-5 and TRBJ1-1; D remains ambiguous. Germline loops: CDR1 MNHEY, CDR2 SVGAGI. This CDR3 is 13 amino acids long. V shed 6 bases and J shed 0 bases, with 8 bases lying between them.